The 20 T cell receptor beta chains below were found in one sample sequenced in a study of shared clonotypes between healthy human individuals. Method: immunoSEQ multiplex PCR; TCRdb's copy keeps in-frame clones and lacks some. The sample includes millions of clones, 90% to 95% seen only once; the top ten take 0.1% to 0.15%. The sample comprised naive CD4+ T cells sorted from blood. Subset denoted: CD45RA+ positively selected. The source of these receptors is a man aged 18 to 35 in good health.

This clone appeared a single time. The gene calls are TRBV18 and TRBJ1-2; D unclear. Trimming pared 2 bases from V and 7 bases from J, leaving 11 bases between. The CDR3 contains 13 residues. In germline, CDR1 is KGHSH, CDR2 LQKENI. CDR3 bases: TGTGCCAGCTCACCATCAGAGGGAGCTGGCTACACCTTC. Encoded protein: CASSPSEGAGYTF. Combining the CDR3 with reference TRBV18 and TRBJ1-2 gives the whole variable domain NAGVMQNPRHLVRRRGQEARLRCSPMKGHSHVYWYRQLPEEGLKFMVYLQKENIIDESGMPKERFSAEFPKEGPSILRIQQVVRGDSAAYFCASSPSEGAGYTFGSGTRLTVV.

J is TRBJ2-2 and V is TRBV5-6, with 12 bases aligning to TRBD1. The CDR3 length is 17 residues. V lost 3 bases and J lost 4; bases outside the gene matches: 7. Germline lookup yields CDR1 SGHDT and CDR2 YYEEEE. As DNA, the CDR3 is TGTGCCAGCAGCTCCGGGACAGGGGGCAGGGGCACCGGGGAGCTGTTTTTT. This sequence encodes CASSSGTGGRGTGELFF.

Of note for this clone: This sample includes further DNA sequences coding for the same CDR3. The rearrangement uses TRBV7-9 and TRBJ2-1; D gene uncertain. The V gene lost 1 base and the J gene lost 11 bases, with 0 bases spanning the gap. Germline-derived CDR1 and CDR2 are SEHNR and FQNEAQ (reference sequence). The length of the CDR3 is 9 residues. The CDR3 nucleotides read TGTGCCAGCAGCTTAGAGCAGTTCTTC. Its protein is CASSLEQFF.

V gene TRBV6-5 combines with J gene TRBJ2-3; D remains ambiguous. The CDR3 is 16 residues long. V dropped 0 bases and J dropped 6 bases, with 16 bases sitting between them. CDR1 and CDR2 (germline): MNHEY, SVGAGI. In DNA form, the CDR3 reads TGTGCCAGCAGTTACTCATCTGCCCGGACGGGTGATACGCAGTATTTT. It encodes CASSYSSARTGDTQYF.

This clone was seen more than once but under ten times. The chain's CDR3 is CASRPPDGTYEQYF. DNA of the CDR3: TGTGCCAGCAGGCCCCCGGACGGAACCTACGAGCAGTACTTC. This rearrangement joins TRBV6-5 to TRBJ2-7; D is unresolved. Germline values: CDR1 MNHEY, CDR2 SVGAGI. CDR3 size: 14 residues. V lost 6 bases and J lost 2, with 14 bases in between.

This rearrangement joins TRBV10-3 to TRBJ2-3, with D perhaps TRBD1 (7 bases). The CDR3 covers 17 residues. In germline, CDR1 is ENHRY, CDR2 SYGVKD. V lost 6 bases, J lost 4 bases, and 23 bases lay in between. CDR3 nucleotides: TGTGCCATCAGCGCTGAACCACAGGGGAGGAGGGCAGATACGCAGTATTTT. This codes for CAISAEPQGRRADTQYF.

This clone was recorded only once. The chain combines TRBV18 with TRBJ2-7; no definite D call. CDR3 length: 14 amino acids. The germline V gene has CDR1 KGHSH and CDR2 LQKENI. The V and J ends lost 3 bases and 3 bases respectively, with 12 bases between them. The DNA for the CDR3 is TGTGCCAGCTCACCTGAATATTTAATCTACGAGCAGTACTTC. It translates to CASSPEYLIYEQYF.

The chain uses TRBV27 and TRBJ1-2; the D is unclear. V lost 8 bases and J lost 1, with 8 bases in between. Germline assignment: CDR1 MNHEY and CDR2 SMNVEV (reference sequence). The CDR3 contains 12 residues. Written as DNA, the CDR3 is TGTGCCAGCTCGGCCGATAACTATGGCTACACCTTC. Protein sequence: CASSADNYGYTF.

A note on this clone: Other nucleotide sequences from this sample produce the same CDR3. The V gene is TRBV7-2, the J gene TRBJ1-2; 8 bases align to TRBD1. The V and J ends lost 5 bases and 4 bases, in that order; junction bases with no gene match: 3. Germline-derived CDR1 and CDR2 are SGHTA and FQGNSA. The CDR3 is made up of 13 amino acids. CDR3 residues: CASSPGQGYGYTF. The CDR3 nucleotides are TGTGCCAGCAGCCCCGGACAGGGCTATGGCTACACCTTC.

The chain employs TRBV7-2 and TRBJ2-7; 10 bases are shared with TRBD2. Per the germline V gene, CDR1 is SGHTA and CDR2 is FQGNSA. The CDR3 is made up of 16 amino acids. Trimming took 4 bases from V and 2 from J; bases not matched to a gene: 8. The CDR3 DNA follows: TGTGCCAGCAGCTCCCGAAGCGGGAGGGGGACCTACGAGCAGTACTTC. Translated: CASSSRSGRGTYEQYF. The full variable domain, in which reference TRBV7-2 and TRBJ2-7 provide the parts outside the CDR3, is GAGVSQSPSNKVTEKGKDVELRCDPISGHTALYWYRQSLGQGLEFLIYFQGNSAPDKSGLPSDRFSAERTGGSVSTLTIQRTQQEDSAVYLCASSSRSGRGTYEQYFGPGTRLTVT.

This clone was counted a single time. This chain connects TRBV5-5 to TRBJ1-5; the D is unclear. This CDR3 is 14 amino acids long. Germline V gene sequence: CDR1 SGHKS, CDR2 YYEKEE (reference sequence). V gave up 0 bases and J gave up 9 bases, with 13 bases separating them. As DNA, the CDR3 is TGTGCCAGCAGCTTGGGGCAGCACCCCGGGCCCCAGCATTTT. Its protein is CASSLGQHPGPQHF.

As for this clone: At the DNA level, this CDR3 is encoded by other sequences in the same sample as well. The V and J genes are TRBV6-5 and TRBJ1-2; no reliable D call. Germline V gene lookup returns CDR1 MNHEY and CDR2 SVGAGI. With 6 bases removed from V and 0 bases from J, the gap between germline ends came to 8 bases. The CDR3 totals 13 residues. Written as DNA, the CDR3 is TGTGCCAGCAGCCGAAGGGCTAACTATGGCTACACCTTC. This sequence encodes CASSRRANYGYTF.

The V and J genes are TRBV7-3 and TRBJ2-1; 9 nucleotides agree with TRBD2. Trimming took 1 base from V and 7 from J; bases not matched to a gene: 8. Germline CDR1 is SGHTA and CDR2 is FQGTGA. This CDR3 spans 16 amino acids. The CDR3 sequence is CASSLKGREGVNEQFF. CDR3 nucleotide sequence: TGTGCCAGCAGCTTAAAGGGGCGGGAGGGCGTTAATGAGCAGTTCTTC.

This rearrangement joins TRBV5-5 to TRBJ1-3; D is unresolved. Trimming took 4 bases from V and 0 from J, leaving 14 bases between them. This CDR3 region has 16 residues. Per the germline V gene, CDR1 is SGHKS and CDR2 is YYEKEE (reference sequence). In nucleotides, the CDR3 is TGTGCCAGCAGCCTTTCGGCCTATGGCTCTGGAAACACCATATATTTT. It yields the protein CASSLSAYGSGNTIYF. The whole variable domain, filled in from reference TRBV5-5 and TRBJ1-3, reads DAGVTQSPTHLIKTRGQQVTLRCSPISGHKSVSWYQQVLGQGPQFIFQYYEKEERGRGNFPDRFSARQFPNYSSELNVNALLLGDSALYLCASSLSAYGSGNTIYFGEGSWLTVV.

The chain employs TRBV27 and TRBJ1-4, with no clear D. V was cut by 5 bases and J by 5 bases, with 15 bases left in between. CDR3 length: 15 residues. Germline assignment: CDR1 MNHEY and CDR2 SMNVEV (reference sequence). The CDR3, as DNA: TGTGCCAGCAGTCGCCGCACCGGAACGAATGAAAAACTGTTTTTT. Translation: CASSRRTGTNEKLFF.

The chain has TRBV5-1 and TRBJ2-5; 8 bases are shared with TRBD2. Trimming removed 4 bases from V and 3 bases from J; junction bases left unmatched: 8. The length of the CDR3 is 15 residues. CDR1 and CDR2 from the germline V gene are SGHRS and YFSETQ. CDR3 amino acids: CASSPRGGPEETQYF. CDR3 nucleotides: TGCGCCAGCAGCCCCCGCGGGGGGCCTGAAGAGACCCAGTACTTC.

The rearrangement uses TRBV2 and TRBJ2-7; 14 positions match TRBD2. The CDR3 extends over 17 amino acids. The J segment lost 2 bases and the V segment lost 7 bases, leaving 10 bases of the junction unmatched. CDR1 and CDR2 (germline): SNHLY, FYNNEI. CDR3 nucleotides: TGTGCCAGCAAGGCCCGACTAGCGGGAGGGTCGCCCTACGAGCAGTACTTC. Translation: CASKARLAGGSPYEQYF. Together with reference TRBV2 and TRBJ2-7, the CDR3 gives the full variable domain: EPEVTQTPSHQVTQMGQEVILRCVPISNHLYFYWYRQILGQKVEFLVSFYNNEISEKSEIFDDQFSVERPDGSNFTLKIRSTKLEDSAMYFCASKARLAGGSPYEQYFGPGTRLTVT.

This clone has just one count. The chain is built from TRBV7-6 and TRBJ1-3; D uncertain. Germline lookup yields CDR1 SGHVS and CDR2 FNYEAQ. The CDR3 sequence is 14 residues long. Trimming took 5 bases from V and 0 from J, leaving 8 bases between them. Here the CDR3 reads CASSKGNSGNTIYF. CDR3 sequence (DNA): TGTGCCAGCAGCAAAGGGAACTCTGGAAACACCATATATTTT.

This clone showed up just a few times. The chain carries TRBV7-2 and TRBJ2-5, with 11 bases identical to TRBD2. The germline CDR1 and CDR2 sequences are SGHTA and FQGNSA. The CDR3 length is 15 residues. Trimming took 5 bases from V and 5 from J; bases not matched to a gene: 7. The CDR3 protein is CASSLSGRAVETQYF. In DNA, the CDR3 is TGTGCCAGCAGCCTTAGCGGGAGGGCCGTGGAGACCCAGTACTTC. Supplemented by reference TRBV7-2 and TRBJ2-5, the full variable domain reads GAGVSQSPSNKVTEKGKDVELRCDPISGHTALYWYRQSLGQGLEFLIYFQGNSAPDKSGLPSDRFSAERTGGSVSTLTIQRTQQEDSAVYLCASSLSGRAVETQYFGPGTRLLVL.

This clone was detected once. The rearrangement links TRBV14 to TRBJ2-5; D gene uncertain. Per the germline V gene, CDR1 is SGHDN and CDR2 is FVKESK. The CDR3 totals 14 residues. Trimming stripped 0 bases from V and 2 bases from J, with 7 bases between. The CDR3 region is CASSQDRIQETQYF. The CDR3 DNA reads TGTGCCAGCAGCCAAGACCGCATACAAGAGACCCAGTACTTC.